The 4 T cell receptor beta chains presented below share a single source sample, sequenced in a study of T cell changes during pregnancy in multiple sclerosis. The table came from immunoSEQ multiplex PCR; TCRdb's copy has only in-frame clones and leaves some out. The sample holds 100,000 or so clones, 90% to 95% seen once. Material: peripheral blood, obtained in the third trimester of pregnancy. Receptor source: a female donor with multiple sclerosis, enrolled in a pregnancy study.

The rearrangement joins TRBV7-2 to TRBJ2-7; D is unresolved. This CDR3 has 12 residues. CDR1 and CDR2 from the germline V gene are SGHTA and FQGNSA. The V end was cut by 5 bases, the J end by 3 bases, with 8 bases between. Here the CDR3 reads CASSPIYYEQYF. The CDR3 DNA follows: TGTGCCAGCAGCCCCATCTACTACGAGCAGTACTTC.

V gene TRBV29-1 combines with J gene TRBJ2-1; 8 nucleotides match TRBD2. V dropped 0 bases and J dropped 2; count of bases not matched to a gene: 9. Germline loops: CDR1 SQVTM, CDR2 ANQGSEA. The CDR3 extends over 17 amino acids. The CDR3 DNA sequence: TGCAGCGTTGAAGAAACCCCCGGGACTAGACCCTACAATGAGCAGTTCTTC. Protein: CSVEETPGTRPYNEQFF.

The CDR3 nucleotides are TGTACCACCGGGACTCCCCAGCATTTT. This gives the protein CTTGTPQHF. The chain carries TRBV6-1 and TRBJ1-5; tentatively, D is TRBD1 (5 bases). This CDR3 has 9 amino acids. Per germline, CDR1 MNHNS and CDR2 SASEGT.

The chain employs TRBV6-6 and TRBJ2-5; TRBD2 aligns across 13 bases. The germline V gene encodes CDR1 MNHNY and CDR2 SVGAGI (reference sequence). The ends lost 5 bases at V and 2 bases at J; junction bases unmatched: 5. The CDR3 consists of 16 residues. The CDR3 region is CASSRTSGGPQETQYF. CDR3 DNA: TGTGCCAGCAGTCGGACTAGCGGGGGACCACAAGAGACCCAGTACTTC.